The 9 T cell receptor beta chains presented below share a single source sample, sequenced in a study of T cells in Graves' hyperthyroidism and ophthalmopathy. The CDR3 regions of TCR beta were amplified from RNA transcripts. Primed by the HTBI set, a first-round RT-PCR was run on the TCR CDR3. TCRdb re-derived calls from the multiplex PCR reads in MiXCR, one entry per CDR3 protein. The table records more than 300,000 distinct CDR3 sequences, 14% of them present only once. Sequenced: blood. These receptors all stem from a woman aged 55-70 years with Graves' hyperthyroidism.

V gene TRBV12-5 combines with J gene TRBJ2-2; 14 positions agree with TRBD2. Germline CDR1 and CDR2: LGHNT and FRNRAP. V trimming: 5 bases; J trimming: 5 bases; junction bases outside the gene matches: 7. This CDR3 is 17 amino acids long. In DNA, the CDR3 is TGTGCTAGTGGTCTGGGACTAGCGGGAGTAGGTACCGGGGAGCTGTTTTTT. Translating gives CASGLGLAGVGTGELFF.

In this sample, this clonotype turned up many times. The V gene is TRBV12-3 or TRBV12-4, the J gene TRBJ2-1; 12 nucleotides align to TRBD2. The CDR3 covers 17 residues. V shed 8 bases, J shed 3 bases, and the junction held 11 bases outside the gene matches. In DNA form, the CDR3 reads TGTGCCAGCCCCTTGACTAGCGGGAGAATCATCTACAATGAGCAGTTCTTC. This sequence encodes CASPLTSGRIIYNEQFF.

This clonotype was counted ten times or more. The rearrangement uses TRBV20-1 and TRBJ2-1; 7 nucleotides agree with TRBD2. J lost 3 bases, V lost 1 base, and 9 bases had no gene match. Germline lookup yields CDR1 DFQATT and CDR2 SNEGSKA (reference sequence). The CDR3 consists of 16 residues. DNA for the CDR3: TGCAGTGCTAGAGCCGCGGGGGAGTCCGTCTACAATGAGCAGTTCTTC. Its translation: CSARAAGESVYNEQFF.

This clonotype was counted once. The CDR3 DNA reads as TGTGCCAGTAGTGGGCAGGGGGGATTAGGATACGAGCAGTACTTC. Translating gives CASSGQGGLGYEQYF. The chain employs TRBV19 and TRBJ2-7, with D perhaps TRBD1 (7 bases). Germline CDR1 and CDR2: LNHDA and SQIVND (reference sequence). This CDR3 comprises 15 residues. Trimming took 5 bases from V and 4 from J, leaving 18 bases between them.

This clonotype was counted many times. V is TRBV19 and J is TRBJ2-7, with D possibly matching TRBD1 (6 bases). CDR1 and CDR2 (germline): LNHDA, SQIVND (reference sequence). The CDR3 contains 14 residues. V lost 5 bases and J lost 4, with 15 bases in between. CDR3 sequence (DNA): TGTGCCAGTAGTCCTCCCGGGACAAATTACGAGCAGTACTTC. Its protein is CASSPPGTNYEQYF.

This clonotype was detected a few times. The chain carries TRBV5-1 and TRBJ2-1; D not resolved. V was trimmed by 1 base and J by 1 base, leaving 15 bases between them. This CDR3 is 17 amino acids long. The germline gives CDR1 SGHRS, CDR2 YFSETQ. In DNA form, the CDR3 reads TGCGCCAGCAGCTTGACGCGGCCGGCGGATTCCTACAATGAGCAGTTCTTC. Residues: CASSLTRPADSYNEQFF.

The V and J genes are TRBV12-3 or TRBV12-4 and TRBJ2-1, with TRBD2 identical over 8 bases. The ends lost 7 bases at V and 7 bases at J; junction bases unmatched: 9. The CDR3 has 14 residues. DNA of the CDR3: TGTGCCAGCACGCGGAGCGGGAGAGTAAATGAGCAGTTCTTC. This codes for CASTRSGRVNEQFF.

This clonotype appeared many times. This sequence joins TRBV3-1 and TRBJ1-1, with D possibly being TRBD1 (6 bases). V lost 0 bases and J lost 6, with 11 bases in between. Looked up from germline, CDR1 is LGHDT and CDR2 is YNNKEL (reference sequence). The CDR3 has 14 amino acids. DNA of the CDR3: TGTGCCAGCAGCCAAGACCCGGACAGCGCTGAAGCTTTCTTT. This encodes CASSQDPDSAEAFF.

This clonotype was picked up many times. The chain combines TRBV7-8 with TRBJ2-1; 7 bases are shared with TRBD2. V was clipped by 3 bases and J by 2 bases; unmatched bases: 7. The CDR3 totals 16 residues. Germline values: CDR1 SGHVS, CDR2 FQNEAQ. CDR3 coding DNA: TGTGCCAGCAGCTTCCGCGGGAGATACCCCTACAATGAGCAGTTCTTC. This translates into CASSFRGRYPYNEQFF.